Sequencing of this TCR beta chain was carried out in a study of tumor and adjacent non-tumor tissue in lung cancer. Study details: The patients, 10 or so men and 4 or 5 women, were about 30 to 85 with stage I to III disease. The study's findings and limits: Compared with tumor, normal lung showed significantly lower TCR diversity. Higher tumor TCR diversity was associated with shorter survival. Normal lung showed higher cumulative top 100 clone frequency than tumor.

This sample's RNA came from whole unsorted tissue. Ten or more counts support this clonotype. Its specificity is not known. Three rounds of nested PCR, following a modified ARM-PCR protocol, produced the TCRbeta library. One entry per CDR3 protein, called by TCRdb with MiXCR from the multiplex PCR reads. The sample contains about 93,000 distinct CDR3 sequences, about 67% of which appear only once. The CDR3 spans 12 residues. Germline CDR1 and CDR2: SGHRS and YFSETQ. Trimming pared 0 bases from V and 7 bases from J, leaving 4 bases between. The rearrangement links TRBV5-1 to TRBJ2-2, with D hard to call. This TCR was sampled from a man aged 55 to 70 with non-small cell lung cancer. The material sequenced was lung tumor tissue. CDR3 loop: CASSLEGGELFF. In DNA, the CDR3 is TGCGCCAGCAGCTTGGAGGGCGGGGAGCTGTTTTTT.